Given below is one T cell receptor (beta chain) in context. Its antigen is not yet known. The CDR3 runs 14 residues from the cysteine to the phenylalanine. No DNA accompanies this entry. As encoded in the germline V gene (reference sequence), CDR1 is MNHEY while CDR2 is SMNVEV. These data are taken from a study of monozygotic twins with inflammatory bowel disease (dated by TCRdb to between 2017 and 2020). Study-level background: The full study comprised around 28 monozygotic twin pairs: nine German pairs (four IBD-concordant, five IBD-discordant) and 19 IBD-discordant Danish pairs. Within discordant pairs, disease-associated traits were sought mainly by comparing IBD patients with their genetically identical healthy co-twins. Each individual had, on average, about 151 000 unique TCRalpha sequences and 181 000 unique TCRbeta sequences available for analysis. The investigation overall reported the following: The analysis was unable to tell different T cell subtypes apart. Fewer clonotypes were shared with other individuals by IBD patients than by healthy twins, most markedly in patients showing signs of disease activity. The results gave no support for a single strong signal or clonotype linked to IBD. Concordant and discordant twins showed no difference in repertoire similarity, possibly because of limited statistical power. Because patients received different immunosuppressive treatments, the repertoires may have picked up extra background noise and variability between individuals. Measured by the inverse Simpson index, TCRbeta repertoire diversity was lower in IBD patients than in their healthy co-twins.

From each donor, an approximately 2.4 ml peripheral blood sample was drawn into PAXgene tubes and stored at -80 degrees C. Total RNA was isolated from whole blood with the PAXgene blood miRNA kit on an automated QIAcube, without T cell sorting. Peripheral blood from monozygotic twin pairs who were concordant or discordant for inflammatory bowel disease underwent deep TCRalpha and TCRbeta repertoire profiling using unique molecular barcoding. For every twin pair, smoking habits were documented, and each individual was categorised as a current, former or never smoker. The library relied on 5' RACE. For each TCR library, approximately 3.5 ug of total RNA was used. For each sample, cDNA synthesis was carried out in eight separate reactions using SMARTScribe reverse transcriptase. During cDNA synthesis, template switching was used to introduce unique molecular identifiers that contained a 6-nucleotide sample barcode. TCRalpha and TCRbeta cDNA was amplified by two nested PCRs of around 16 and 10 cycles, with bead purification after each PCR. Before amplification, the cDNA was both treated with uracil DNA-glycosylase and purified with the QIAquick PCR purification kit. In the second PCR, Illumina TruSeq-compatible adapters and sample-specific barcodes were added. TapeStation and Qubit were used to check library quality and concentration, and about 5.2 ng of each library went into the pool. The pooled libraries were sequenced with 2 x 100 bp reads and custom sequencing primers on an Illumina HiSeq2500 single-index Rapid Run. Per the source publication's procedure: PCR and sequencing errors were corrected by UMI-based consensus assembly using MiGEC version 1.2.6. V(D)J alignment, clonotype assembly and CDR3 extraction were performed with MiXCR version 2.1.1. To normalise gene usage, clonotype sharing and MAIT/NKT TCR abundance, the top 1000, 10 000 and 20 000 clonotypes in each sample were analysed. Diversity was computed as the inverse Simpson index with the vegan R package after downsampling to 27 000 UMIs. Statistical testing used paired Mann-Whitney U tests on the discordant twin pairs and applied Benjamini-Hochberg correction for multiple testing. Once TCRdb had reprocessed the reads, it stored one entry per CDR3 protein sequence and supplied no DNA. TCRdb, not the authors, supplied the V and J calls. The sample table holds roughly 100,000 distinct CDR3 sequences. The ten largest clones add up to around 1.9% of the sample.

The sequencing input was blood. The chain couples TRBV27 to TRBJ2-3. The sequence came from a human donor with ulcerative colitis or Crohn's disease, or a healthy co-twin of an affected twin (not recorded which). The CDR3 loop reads CASSLGLATDTQYF.